This TCR beta chain was obtained from a study of T cells expressing NK-cell markers. Across the study: One of the eight sequenced donors was seronegative, whereas the other seven were HCMV-seropositive.

TCRdb reprocessed the 5' RACE reads and stores each CDR3 protein as one record, lacking DNA. In all, the sample yields a few hundred thousand distinct CDR3 sequences. From germline, CDR1 is SGHRS and CDR2 YFSETQ. CDR3 length equals 15 residues. V usage is TRBV5-1 and J usage is TRBJ2-1; the D call from TCRdb, TRBD2, cannot be confirmed without DNA. The TCR comes from a man between 18 and 69 years old in good health. The sample taken for sequencing was blood T cells: a sorted CD56 or NKG2C T cell subset, CD4+ or CD8+ T cells, or bulk PBMC T cells (not recorded which). CDR3 protein: CASSLASGGASEQFF.